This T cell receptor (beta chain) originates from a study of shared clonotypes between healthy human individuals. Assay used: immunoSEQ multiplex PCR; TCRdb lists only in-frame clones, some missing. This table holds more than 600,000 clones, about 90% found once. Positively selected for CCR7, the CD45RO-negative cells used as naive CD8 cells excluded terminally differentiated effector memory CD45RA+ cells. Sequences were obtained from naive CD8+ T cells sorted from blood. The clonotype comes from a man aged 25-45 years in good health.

The CDR3 protein is CSVEGGTSGRWPDTQYF. Here the CDR3 DNA reads TGCAGCGTTGAAGGGGGGACTAGCGGGAGGTGGCCAGATACGCAGTATTTT. This chain links TRBV29-1 with TRBJ2-3; 15 positions match TRBD2. The CDR3 extends over 17 amino acids. Germline-derived CDR1 and CDR2 are SQVTM and ANQGSEA. With 1 base clipped from V and 4 bases from J, the junction kept 6 bases outside the gene matches.